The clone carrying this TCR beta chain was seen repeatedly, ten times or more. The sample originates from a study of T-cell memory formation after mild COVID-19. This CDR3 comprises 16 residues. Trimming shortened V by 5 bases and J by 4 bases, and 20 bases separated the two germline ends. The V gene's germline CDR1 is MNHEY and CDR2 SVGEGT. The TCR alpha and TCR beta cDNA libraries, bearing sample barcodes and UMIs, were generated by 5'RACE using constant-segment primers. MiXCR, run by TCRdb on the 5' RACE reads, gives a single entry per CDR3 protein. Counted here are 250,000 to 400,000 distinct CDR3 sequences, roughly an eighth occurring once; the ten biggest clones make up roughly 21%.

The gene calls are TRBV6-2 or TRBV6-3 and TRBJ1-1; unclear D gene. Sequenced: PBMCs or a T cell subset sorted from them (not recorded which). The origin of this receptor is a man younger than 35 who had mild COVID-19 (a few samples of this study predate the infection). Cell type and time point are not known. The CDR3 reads CASSDLGTTATTEAFF. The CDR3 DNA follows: TGTGCCAGCAGTGACCTTGGTACGACCGCTACCACTGAAGCTTTCTTT.